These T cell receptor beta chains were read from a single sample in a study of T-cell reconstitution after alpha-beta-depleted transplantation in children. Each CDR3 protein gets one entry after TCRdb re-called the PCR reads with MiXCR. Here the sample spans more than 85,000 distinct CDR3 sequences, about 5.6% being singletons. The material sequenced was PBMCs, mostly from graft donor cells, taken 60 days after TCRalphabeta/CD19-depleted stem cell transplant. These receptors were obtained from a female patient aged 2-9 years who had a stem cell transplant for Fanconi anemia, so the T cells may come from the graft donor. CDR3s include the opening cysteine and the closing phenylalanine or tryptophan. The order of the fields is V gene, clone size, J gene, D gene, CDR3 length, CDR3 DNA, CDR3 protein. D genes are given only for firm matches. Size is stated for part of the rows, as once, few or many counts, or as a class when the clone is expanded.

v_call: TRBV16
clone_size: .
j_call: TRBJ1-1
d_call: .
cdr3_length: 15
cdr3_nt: TGTGCCAGCAGCCAGTCCAGGGGACGGGACACTGAAGCTTTCTTT
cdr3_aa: CASSQSRGRDTEAFF

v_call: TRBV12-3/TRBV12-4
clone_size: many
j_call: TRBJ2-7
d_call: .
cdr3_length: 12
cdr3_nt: TGTGCCAGCAGTTTTGCGGCCTACGAGCAGTACTTC
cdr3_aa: CASSFAAYEQYF

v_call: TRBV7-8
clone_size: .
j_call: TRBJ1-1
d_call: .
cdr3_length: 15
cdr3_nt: TGTGCCAGCAGCTGGGGGACGGGCGTGAACACTGAAGCTTTCTTT
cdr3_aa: CASSWGTGVNTEAFF

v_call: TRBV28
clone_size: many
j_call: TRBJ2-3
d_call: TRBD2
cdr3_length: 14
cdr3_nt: TGTGCCAGCCAACTAGCGGGAGTCGCAGATACGCAGTATTTT
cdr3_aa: CASQLAGVADTQYF

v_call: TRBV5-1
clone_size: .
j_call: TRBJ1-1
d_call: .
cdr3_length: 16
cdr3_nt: TGCGCCAGCAGCTTGGGGGTTCTGAGGAAAAACACTGAAGCTTTCTTT
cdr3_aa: CASSLGVLRKNTEAFF

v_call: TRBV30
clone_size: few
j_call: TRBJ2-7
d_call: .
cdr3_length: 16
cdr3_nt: TGTGCCTGGAGTCCAGGGGTCGTTGTCCGGGTATACGAGCAGTACTTC
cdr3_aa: CAWSPGVVVRVYEQYF

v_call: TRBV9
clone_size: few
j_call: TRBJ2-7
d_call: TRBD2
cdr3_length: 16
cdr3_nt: TGTGCCAGCAGCGTAGTGGGGACTAGCGGAGTGAGTGAGCAGTACTTC
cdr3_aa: CASSVVGTSGVSEQYF

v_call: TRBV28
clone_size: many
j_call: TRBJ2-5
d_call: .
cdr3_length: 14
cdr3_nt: TGTGCCAGCAGTTTCAGGGCAGGGTTCGAGACCCAGTACTTC
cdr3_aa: CASSFRAGFETQYF

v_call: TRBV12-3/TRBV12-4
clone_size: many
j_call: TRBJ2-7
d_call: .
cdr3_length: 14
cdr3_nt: TGTGCCAGCAGTTACTCCGGGACCATCGACGAGCAGTACTTC
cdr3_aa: CASSYSGTIDEQYF

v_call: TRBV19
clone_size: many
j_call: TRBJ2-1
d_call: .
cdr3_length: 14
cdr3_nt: TGTGCCAGTGGGCTAGGAGCCTCCTACAATGAGCAGTTCTTC
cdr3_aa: CASGLGASYNEQFF

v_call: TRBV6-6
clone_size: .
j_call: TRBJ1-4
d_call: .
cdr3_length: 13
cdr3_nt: TGTGCCAGCAGTTTCCGTTCGGGAGAAAAACTGTTTTTT
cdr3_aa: CASSFRSGEKLFF

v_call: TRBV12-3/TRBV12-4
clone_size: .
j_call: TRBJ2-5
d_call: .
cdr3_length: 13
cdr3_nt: TGTGCCAGCAAGGGGGTGGGTCAAGAGACCCAGTACTTC
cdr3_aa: CASKGVGQETQYF

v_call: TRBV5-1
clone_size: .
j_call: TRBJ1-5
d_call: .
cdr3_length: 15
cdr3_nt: TGCGCCAGCAGCTTAGGGGATTGGGCTCAGGAGCCCCAGCATTTT
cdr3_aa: CASSLGDWAQEPQHF

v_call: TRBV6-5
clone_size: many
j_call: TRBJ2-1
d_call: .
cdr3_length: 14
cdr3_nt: TGTGCCAGCAGTTACTTGGACTTCCCGCATGTGCAGTTCTTC
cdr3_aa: CASSYLDFPHVQFF

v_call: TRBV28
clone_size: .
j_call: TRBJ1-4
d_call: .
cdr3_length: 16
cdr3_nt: TGTGCCAGCAGTTTAGGGGGGCTTACAACTAATGAAAAACTGTTTTTT
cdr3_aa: CASSLGGLTTNEKLFF

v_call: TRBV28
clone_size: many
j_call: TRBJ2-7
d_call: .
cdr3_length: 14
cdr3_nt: TGTGCCAGCAGTTTAATGCCCGATGCCTACGAGCAGTACTTC
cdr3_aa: CASSLMPDAYEQYF

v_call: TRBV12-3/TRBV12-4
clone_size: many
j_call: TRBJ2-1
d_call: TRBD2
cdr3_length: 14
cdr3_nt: TGTGCCAGCAGTTTAACGGCTAGCGGTTTTGAGCAGTTCTTC
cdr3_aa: CASSLTASGFEQFF

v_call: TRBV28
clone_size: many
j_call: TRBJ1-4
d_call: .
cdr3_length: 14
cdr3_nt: TGTGCCAGCAGTTTAGGCCAGGACACTGAAAAACTGTTTTTT
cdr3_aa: CASSLGQDTEKLFF

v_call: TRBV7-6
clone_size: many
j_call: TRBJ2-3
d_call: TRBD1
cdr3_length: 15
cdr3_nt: TGTGCCAGCAGCCCACGGGACAGGGGCACAGATACGCAGTATTTT
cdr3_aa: CASSPRDRGTDTQYF

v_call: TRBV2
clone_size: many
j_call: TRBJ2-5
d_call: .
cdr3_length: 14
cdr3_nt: TGTGCCAGCAGTGGCCGAGGACAGCAAGAGACCCAGTACTTC
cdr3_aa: CASSGRGQQETQYF

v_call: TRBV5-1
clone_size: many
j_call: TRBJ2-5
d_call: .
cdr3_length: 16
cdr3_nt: TGCGCCAGCAGCCCCCAGACTAGCCCAGGGGAAGAGACCCAGTACTTC
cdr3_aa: CASSPQTSPGEETQYF

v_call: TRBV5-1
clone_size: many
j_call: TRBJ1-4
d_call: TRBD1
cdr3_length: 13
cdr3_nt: TGCGCCAGCAGCTTCACAGGGGATGAAAAACTGTTTTTT
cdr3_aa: CASSFTGDEKLFF

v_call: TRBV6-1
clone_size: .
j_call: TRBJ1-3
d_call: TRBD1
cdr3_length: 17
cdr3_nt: TGTGCCAGCAGGGGACAGGGGGCGACAGTTGCCGGAAACACCATATATTTT
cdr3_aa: CASRGQGATVAGNTIYF

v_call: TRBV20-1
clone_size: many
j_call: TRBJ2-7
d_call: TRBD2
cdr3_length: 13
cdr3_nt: TGCAGTGCTAGCAGCGGGGCCGTCTACGAGCAGTACTTC
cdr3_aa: CSASSGAVYEQYF